These 8 T cell receptor beta chains were sequenced from one sample in a study of T-cell memory formation after mild COVID-19. TCRdb re-analysed the 5' RACE reads in MiXCR, keeping a single row per CDR3 protein. The top ten hold 9.5% to 15% of the sample, which has under 200,000 distinct CDR3 sequences, roughly 31% seen once. The material sequenced was PBMCs or a T cell subset sorted from them (not recorded which). Source of these receptors: an adult woman who had mild COVID-19 (a few samples of this study predate the infection). Cell type and time point are not known.

The chain carries TRBV5-6 and TRBJ2-5; 7 bases agree with TRBD1. V trimming: 6 bases; J trimming: 3 bases; junction bases outside the gene matches: 8. This CDR3 is 14 amino acids long. Germline V gives CDR1 SGHDT, CDR2 YYEEEE. The CDR3: CASTHSGTEETQYF. Written as DNA, the CDR3 is TGTGCCAGCACCCATTCCGGGACAGAAGAGACCCAGTACTTC.

CDR3 in DNA: TGTGCCAGCAGTGACGGCGGGAGCTCCCGAGAGCAGTTCTTC. Its protein is CASSDGGSSREQFF. V is TRBV6-4 and J is TRBJ2-1; TRBD2 matches at 7 bases. Germline V gene lookup returns CDR1 MRHNA and CDR2 SNTAGT. V was pared by 2 bases and J by 10 bases, with 8 bases of the junction left unmatched. This CDR3 is 14 amino acids long.

This clonotype was seen a few times. This chain joins TRBV25-1 and TRBJ2-7; TRBD1 matches at 7 bases. This CDR3 has 13 amino acids. Trimming removed 3 bases from V and 3 bases from J; junction bases left unmatched: 2. Per germline, CDR1 MGHDK and CDR2 SYGVNS. The chain's CDR3 is CASSDAGGYEQYF. Written as DNA, the CDR3 is TGTGCCAGCAGTGACGCAGGGGGCTACGAGCAGTACTTC.

The V gene is TRBV7-2, the J gene TRBJ2-2; 8 nucleotides agree with TRBD2. Germline V gene sequence: CDR1 SGHTA, CDR2 FQGNSA. Trimming cost V 2 bases and J 1 base; bases outside gene matches: 3. This CDR3 spans 16 amino acids. CDR3 bases: TGTGCCAGCAGCTTAAGGGGACTAGGGAACACCGGGGAGCTGTTTTTT. It specifies CASSLRGLGNTGELFF. The entire variable domain, with the rest obtained from reference TRBV7-2 and TRBJ2-2, is as follows: GAGVSQSPSNKVTEKGKDVELRCDPISGHTALYWYRQSLGQGLEFLIYFQGNSAPDKSGLPSDRFSAERTGGSVSTLTIQRTQQEDSAVYLCASSLRGLGNTGELFFGEGSRLTVL.

The chain couples TRBV5-1 to TRBJ2-3; TRBD2 matches at 9 bases. The V gene's germline CDR1 is SGHRS and CDR2 YFSETQ. After removal of 3 bases from V and 5 bases from J, the junction contained 10 bases not matched to a gene. The CDR3 sequence is 16 residues long. CDR3 loop: CASSWLSGSDRDTQYF. CDR3 bases: TGCGCCAGCAGCTGGCTTAGCGGGAGCGATAGAGATACGCAGTATTTT.

In DNA form, the CDR3 reads TGTGCCTGGAGTGTGCTGGGGGTGAACACTGAAGCTTTCTTT. Translated: CAWSVLGVNTEAFF. The chain uses TRBV30 and TRBJ1-1; possibly TRBD1 for D (5 bases). V lost 0 bases to trimming and J lost 0 bases, with 8 bases between them. Germline V gene sequence: CDR1 GTSNPN, CDR2 SVGIG (reference sequence). There are 14 residues in the CDR3.

The rearrangement links TRBV20-1 to TRBJ2-4; D is possibly TRBD1 or TRBD2 (5 bases each). Trimming stripped 1 base from V and 0 bases from J, with 22 bases between. Germline-derived CDR1 and CDR2 are DFQATT and SNEGSKA (reference sequence). The CDR3 has 19 residues. The DNA for the CDR3 is TGCAGTGCTAGAGGCCTATTGGGGACGTCCCTTCTAGCCAAAAACATTCAGTACTTC. This encodes CSARGLLGTSLLAKNIQYF.

A few counts support this clonotype. This rearrangement joins TRBV5-1 to TRBJ2-5; 7 nucleotides agree with TRBD2. The V segment lost 3 bases and the J segment 1 base; nucleotides outside the gene matches: 9. Germline-derived CDR1 and CDR2 are SGHRS and YFSETQ. The CDR3 runs to 16 residues. DNA of the CDR3: TGCGCCAGCAGCTCTTTCTTCGGCGGGAGCCAAGAGACCCAGTACTTC. Its translation is CASSSFFGGSQETQYF.